The rows below give T cell receptor beta chains drawn from one sample of a study of CD8+ T cells in alopecia areata. Sequenced by immunoSEQ multiplex PCR; TCRdb stores in-frame clones only, minus some. Among 220,000 or so clones listed, more than 45% were seen once. This specimen was CD4+ T cells sorted from blood, taken at week 0. The receptors here all came from a human donor with alopecia areata. Each CDR3 is given with its conserved first and last residue. The D gene is left open where the match is weak. Not every row has a clone size; where given, it reads once, few, many or a size class.

abundance: -; j_gene: TRBJ1-2; d_gene: -; v_gene: TRBV29-1; CDR3aa: CSVVGPNYGYTF; CDR3nt: TGCAGCGTTGTCGGCCCTAACTATGGCTACACCTTC
abundance: -; j_gene: TRBJ2-5; d_gene: TRBD2; v_gene: TRBV4-1; CDR3aa: CASRFSLLAGVEETQYF; CDR3nt: TGCGCCAGCAGATTCTCCCTTCTAGCGGGAGTAGAAGAGACCCAGTACTTC
abundance: -; j_gene: TRBJ2-6; d_gene: -; v_gene: TRBV4-2; CDR3aa: CASSFAGANVLTF; CDR3nt: TGTGCCAGCAGCTTCGCTGGGGCCAACGTCCTGACTTTC
abundance: -; j_gene: TRBJ1-1; d_gene: -; v_gene: TRBV7-9; CDR3aa: CASSPQGQSTEAFF; CDR3nt: TGTGCCAGCAGCCCTCAGGGGCAGAGCACTGAAGCTTTCTTT
abundance: -; j_gene: TRBJ2-7; d_gene: TRBD1; v_gene: TRBV7-9; CDR3aa: CASSRLPGTEYEQYF; CDR3nt: TGTGCCAGCAGCCGCTTACCCGGGACAGAATACGAGCAGTACTTC
abundance: -; j_gene: TRBJ1-5; d_gene: -; v_gene: TRBV6-1; CDR3aa: CASSGNQPQHF; CDR3nt: TGTGCCAGCAGTGGGAATCAGCCCCAGCATTTT
abundance: -; j_gene: TRBJ2-7; d_gene: -; v_gene: TRBV30; CDR3aa: CAWSIMDEQYF; CDR3nt: TGTGCCTGGAGTATTATGGACGAGCAGTACTTC
abundance: -; j_gene: TRBJ1-1; d_gene: -; v_gene: TRBV30; CDR3aa: CAWSLTGEAFF; CDR3nt: TGTGCCTGGAGTCTAACAGGAGAAGCTTTCTTT
abundance: many; j_gene: TRBJ1-1; d_gene: -; v_gene: TRBV29-1; CDR3aa: CSGGQPTEAFF; CDR3nt: TGCAGCGGCGGACAGCCTACTGAAGCTTTCTTT
abundance: -; j_gene: TRBJ2-1; d_gene: -; v_gene: TRBV15; CDR3aa: CATSSTTETRPAYNEQFF; CDR3nt: TGTGCCACCAGCTCAACGACCGAGACTAGGCCCGCCTACAATGAGCAGTTCTTC
abundance: few; j_gene: TRBJ2-3; d_gene: -; v_gene: TRBV18; CDR3aa: CASSPGVSTDTQYF; CDR3nt: TGTGCCAGCTCCCCGGGGGTCAGCACAGATACGCAGTATTTT
abundance: -; j_gene: TRBJ1-3; d_gene: -; v_gene: TRBV7-9; CDR3aa: CAPVGASGNTIYF; CDR3nt: TGTGCCCCGGTCGGGGCGTCTGGAAACACCATATATTTT
abundance: -; j_gene: TRBJ2-1; d_gene: TRBD2; v_gene: TRBV2; CDR3aa: CASSPQLARNEQFF; CDR3nt: TGTGCCAGCAGTCCTCAACTAGCGAGGAATGAGCAGTTCTTC
abundance: -; j_gene: TRBJ1-2; d_gene: TRBD1; v_gene: TRBV28; CDR3aa: CASSAGQLFNYGYTF; CDR3nt: TGTGCCAGCAGTGCGGGACAGCTATTCAACTATGGCTACACCTTC
abundance: few; j_gene: TRBJ2-1; d_gene: TRBD2; v_gene: TRBV29-1; CDR3aa: CSVAQTSGGDNEQFF; CDR3nt: TGCAGCGTTGCCCAGACTAGCGGGGGAGACAATGAGCAGTTCTTC
abundance: few; j_gene: TRBJ2-2; d_gene: TRBD2; v_gene: TRBV2; CDR3aa: CASRGLAGNTGELFF; CDR3nt: TGTGCCAGCAGAGGACTAGCGGGGAACACCGGGGAGCTGTTTTTT